This TCR beta chain appears in the sequencing data of a study of T-cell reconstitution after alpha-beta-depleted transplantation in children. The V gene's germline CDR1 is SGHRS and CDR2 YFSETQ. The CDR3 sequence is 18 residues long. The V and J ends lost 3 bases and 6 bases respectively, with 24 bases between them. There are a few counts of this clonotype. TCRbeta library construction was performed incorporating unique molecular identifiers. From the PCR reads, TCRdb called clonotypes with MiXCR, one entry per CDR3 protein. The sample gives about 340,000 distinct CDR3 sequences, over 9% of which show up once; 2% to 2.5% is in the top ten.

The chain joins TRBV5-1 to TRBJ2-2; a weak D match, TRBD2 (6 bases). The sequenced sample was PBMCs from the stem cell graft donor, obtained from the stem cell graft. The TCR originated in a human donor who donated a stem cell graft to a child with acute lymphoblastic leukemia. The CDR3 loop reads CASSSGSVGAGLPGELFF. The CDR3, as DNA: TGCGCCAGCAGCTCCGGGTCCGTTGGAGCGGGCCTCCCCGGGGAGCTGTTTTTT.